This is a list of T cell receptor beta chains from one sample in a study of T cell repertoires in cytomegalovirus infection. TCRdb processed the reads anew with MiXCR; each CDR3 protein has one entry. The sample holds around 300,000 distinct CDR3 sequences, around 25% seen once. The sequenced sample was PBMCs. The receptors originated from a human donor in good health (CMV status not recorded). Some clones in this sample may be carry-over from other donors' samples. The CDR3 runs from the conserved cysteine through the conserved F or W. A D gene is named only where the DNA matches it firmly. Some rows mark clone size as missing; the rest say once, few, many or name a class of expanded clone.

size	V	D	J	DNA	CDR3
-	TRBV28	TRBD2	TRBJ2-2	TGTGCCGGGGGGGGACTAGACGGCACCGGGGAGCTGTTTTTT	CAGGGLDGTGELFF
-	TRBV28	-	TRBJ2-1	TGTGCCAGCAGTTTAGCTTCACCCGGGGGTGAGCAGTTCTTC	CASSLASPGGEQFF
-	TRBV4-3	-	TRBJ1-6	TGCGCCAGCAGCCAAGATCGACAAGATAATACACCCCTCCACTTT	CASSQDRQDNTPLHF
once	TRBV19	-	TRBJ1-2	TGTGCCAGTAGTGTCCTGGAGGGCTACACCTTC	CASSVLEGYTF
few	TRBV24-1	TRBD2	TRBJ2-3	TGTGCCACCAGTGCCCTAGCGGGGGCAGATACGCAGTATTTT	CATSALAGADTQYF
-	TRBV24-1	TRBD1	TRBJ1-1	TGTGCCACCAGCTCCGGGACAGGGTTGAGCACTGAAGCTTTCTTT	CATSSGTGLSTEAFF
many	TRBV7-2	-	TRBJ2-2	TGTGCCAGCAGCCCCCGGGGGAGCGCTGGCGGGGAGCTGTTTTTT	CASSPRGSAGGELFF
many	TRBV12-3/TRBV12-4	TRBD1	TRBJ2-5	TGTGCCAGCACTCCGGGACAGGGGGCCGCAAAGACCCAGTACTTC	CASTPGQGAAKTQYF
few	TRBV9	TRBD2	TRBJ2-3	TGTGCCAGCAGCCCCCGGACTAGTTTGGGAGATACGCAGTATTTT	CASSPRTSLGDTQYF
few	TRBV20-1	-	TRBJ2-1	TGCAGTGCTAGCCCTGGTATTTGGAGTTTGGAGCAGTTCTTC	CSASPGIWSLEQFF
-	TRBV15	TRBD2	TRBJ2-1	TGTGCCACCAGCCGACGACTAGCGGGGAACAATGAGCAGTCCTTC	CATSRRLAGNNEQSF
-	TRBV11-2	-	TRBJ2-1	TGTGCCAGCAGCTCAAAGACTAGTACACCGTCCTACAATGAGCAGTTCTTC	CASSSKTSTPSYNEQFF